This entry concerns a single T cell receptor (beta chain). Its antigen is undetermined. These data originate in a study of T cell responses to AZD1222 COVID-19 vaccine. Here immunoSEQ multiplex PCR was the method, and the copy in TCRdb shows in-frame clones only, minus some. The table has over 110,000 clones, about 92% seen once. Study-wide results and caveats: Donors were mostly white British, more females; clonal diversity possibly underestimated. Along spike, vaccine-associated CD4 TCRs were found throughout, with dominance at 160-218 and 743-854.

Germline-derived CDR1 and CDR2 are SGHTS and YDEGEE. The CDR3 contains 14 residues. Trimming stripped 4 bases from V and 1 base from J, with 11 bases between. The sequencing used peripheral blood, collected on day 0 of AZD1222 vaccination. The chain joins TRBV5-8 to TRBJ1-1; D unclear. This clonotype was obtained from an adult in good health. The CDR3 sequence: CASSPLGGNTEAFF. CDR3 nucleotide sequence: TGTGCCAGCAGCCCGCTCGGTGGGAACACTGAAGCTTTCTTT.